The 22 T cell receptor beta chains below all came from one sample that was sequenced in a study of T cell repertoires in cytomegalovirus infection. One entry per CDR3 protein, called by TCRdb with MiXCR from the reads. The data hold hundreds of thousands of distinct CDR3 sequences, with 8% to 10% observed a single time. Sequenced input: PBMCs. These receptors were obtained from a human donor in good health (CMV status not recorded). Some clones in this sample may be carry-over from other donors' samples.

This clonotype was observed at least ten times. The genes are TRBV7-2 and TRBJ1-6, with D unclear. The germline gives CDR1 SGHTA, CDR2 FQGNSA. This CDR3 is 12 amino acids long. V shed 1 base and J shed 9 bases, with 4 bases lying between them. The CDR3: CASSLEVSPLHF. The CDR3 bases are TGTGCCAGCAGCTTAGAAGTTTCACCCCTCCACTTT. Variable domain in full (rest from reference TRBV7-2 and TRBJ1-6): GAGVSQSPSNKVTEKGKDVELRCDPISGHTALYWYRQSLGQGLEFLIYFQGNSAPDKSGLPSDRFSAERTGGSVSTLTIQRTQQEDSAVYLCASSLEVSPLHFGNGTRLTVT.

This clonotype has ten or more counts. The V gene is TRBV28, the J gene TRBJ1-2, with D unclear. The CDR3 length is 12 residues. Germline V gene lookup returns CDR1 MDHEN and CDR2 SYDVKM. V was cut by 3 bases and J by 5 bases, with 7 bases left in between. This CDR3 reads CASSLAVYGYTF. CDR3 sequence (DNA): TGTGCCAGCAGTTTGGCGGTTTATGGCTACACCTTC.

The sample holds many counts of this clonotype. V usage is TRBV29-1 and J usage is TRBJ1-1; TRBD1 is a possible D gene (6 bases). Trimming took 3 bases from V and 2 from J, leaving 25 bases between them. CDR1 and CDR2 (germline): SQVTM, ANQGSEA. CDR3 size: 18 residues. The DNA for the CDR3 is TGCAGCGTTGAGGAATGGACAGCGGAATATATCTTCAACACTGAAGCTTTCTTT. This translates into CSVEEWTAEYIFNTEAFF.

This clonotype was counted many times. The J gene is TRBJ1-6, the V gene TRBV24-1; 7 nucleotides align to TRBD1. The trim removed 2 bases at V and 7 bases at J, leaving 4 bases unmatched. The CDR3 loop spans 15 amino acids. Looked up from germline, CDR1 is KGHDR and CDR2 is SFDVKD. The CDR3 loop reads CATSDSGQMNSPLHF. CDR3 coding DNA: TGTGCCACCAGTGATTCGGGACAGATGAATTCACCCCTCCACTTT.

This clonotype was counted ten times or more. J is TRBJ1-2 and V is TRBV7-9; weak D call: TRBD1 (6 bases). V lost 5 bases and J lost 6, with 16 bases in between. This CDR3 has 14 residues. CDR1 and CDR2 (germline): SEHNR, FQNEAQ (reference sequence). In DNA, the CDR3 is TGTGCCAGCAGCCCCACAGGGTTGAAACATGGCTACACCTTC. It encodes CASSPTGLKHGYTF.

This clonotype was observed a few times. The chain employs TRBV12-3 or TRBV12-4 and TRBJ1-4, with TRBD1 matching 7 bases. The CDR3 has 16 residues. V shed 3 bases and J 5 bases; nucleotides not matched to a gene: 9. The CDR3 nucleotides are TGTGCCAGCAGTTTTTCATCCGGGACAGCCAATGAAAAACTGTTTTTT. Encoded protein: CASSFSSGTANEKLFF.

This chain joins TRBV12-3 or TRBV12-4 and TRBJ2-3; D not resolved. Trimming took 5 bases from V and 1 from J, leaving 13 bases between them. The CDR3 runs 15 residues. The CDR3 coding sequence is TGTGCCAGCAGTCTACCATTGGCGGGCACAGATACGCAGTATTTT. Its translation: CASSLPLAGTDTQYF.

There are many counts of this clonotype. The V and J genes are TRBV5-4 and TRBJ1-4, with no clear D. The CDR3 is made up of 13 amino acids. Germline V gene lookup returns CDR1 SGHNT and CDR2 YYREEE (reference sequence). V was trimmed by 3 bases and J by 7 bases, leaving 10 bases between them. The CDR3 DNA is TGTGCCAGCAGCTCCTGGACGGGTGAAAAACTGTTTTTT. Amino acid sequence: CASSSWTGEKLFF. Drawing the rest from reference TRBV5-4 and TRBJ1-4, the complete variable domain is ETGVTQSPTHLIKTRGQQVTLRCSSQSGHNTVSWYQQALGQGPQFIFQYYREEENGRGNFPPRFSGLQFPNYSSELNVNALELDDSALYLCASSSWTGEKLFFGSGTQLSVL.

This clonotype was recorded at least ten times. In nucleotides, the CDR3 is TGTGCCAGCAGCCCGAGGGTGGCGCTAGTTAAAAATGAGCAGTTCTTC. Protein: CASSPRVALVKNEQFF. The rearrangement links TRBV5-6 to TRBJ2-1; D is possibly TRBD2 (5 bases). V gave up 4 bases and J gave up 7 bases, with 21 bases separating them. This CDR3 spans 16 amino acids. In germline, CDR1 is SGHDT, CDR2 YYEEEE.

In its sample, this clonotype was seen many times. The chain has TRBV20-1 and TRBJ2-2; 12 bases align to TRBD2. With V trimmed by 6 bases and J by 0 bases, 8 bases remained unmatched. CDR3 size: 17 residues. Germline assignment: CDR1 DFQATT and CDR2 SNEGSKA (reference sequence). The CDR3 DNA sequence: TGCAGTGCCGAGCGGACTAGCGGGATATCGAACACCGGGGAGCTGTTTTTT. Its protein is CSAERTSGISNTGELFF.

This clonotype was counted many times. The rearrangement uses TRBV7-2 and TRBJ1-2; D may be TRBD1 (5 bases). Trimming removed 0 bases at V and 8 bases at J, with 16 bases between. This CDR3 comprises 15 residues. In germline, CDR1 is SGHTA, CDR2 FQGNSA. The CDR3 region is CASSLAGRWDRGYTF. The CDR3 DNA reads as TGTGCCAGCAGCTTAGCGGGGCGCTGGGATCGCGGCTACACCTTC.

This clonotype has ten or more counts. The chain employs TRBV5-6 and TRBJ2-1; perhaps D is TRBD1 or TRBD2 (6 bases each). CDR1 is SGHDT and CDR2 is YYEEEE in the germline V gene. V lost 4 bases and J 1 base, leaving 12 bases between the germline ends. CDR3 length equals 15 residues. The CDR3 DNA is TGTGCCAGCAGCAGCCTAGGGGGGTCCTACAATGAGCAGTTCTTC. Amino acid sequence: CASSSLGGSYNEQFF. Complete variable domain (other parts from reference TRBV5-6 and TRBJ2-1): DAGVTQSPTHLIKTRGQQVTLRCSPKSGHDTVSWYQQALGQGPQFIFQYYEEEERQRGNFPDRFSGHQFPNYSSELNVNALLLGDSALYLCASSSLGGSYNEQFFGPGTRLTVL.

The J gene is TRBJ1-1, the V gene TRBV18, with 8 bases identical to TRBD1. Trimming at V came to 5 bases and at J to 4 bases, leaving 3 bases not matched to a gene. Germline CDR1 is KGHSH and CDR2 is LQKENI. This CDR3 spans 13 amino acids. The CDR3 nucleotides are TGTGCCAGCTCAGAGGACAGGGTCACTGAAGCTTTCTTT. Its protein is CASSEDRVTEAFF.

The table lists this clonotype with many counts. The chain links TRBV6-1 to TRBJ1-5; D call uncertain. Trimming cost V 5 bases and J 9 bases, with 11 bases left between them. The CDR3 totals 12 residues. Germline V CDR1 and CDR2: MNHNS, SASEGT. CDR3 sequence: CASSQRGGPQHF. The CDR3 nucleotides are TGTGCCAGCAGTCAACGAGGAGGGCCCCAGCATTTT.

The table lists this clonotype with a few counts. The rearrangement uses TRBV2 and TRBJ1-2; D is unresolved. CDR1 and CDR2 from the germline V gene are SNHLY and FYNNEI. The CDR3 runs to 13 residues. Trimming cost V 7 bases and J 6 bases, with 15 bases left between them. The CDR3 nucleotides are TGTGCCAGCACAGTAGGCGGGAGTGATGGCTACACCTTC. It yields the protein CASTVGGSDGYTF.

The chain has TRBV20-1 and TRBJ1-1, with unresolved D. Trimming removed 0 bases at V and 1 base at J, with 12 bases between. Germline CDR1 and CDR2: DFQATT and SNEGSKA (reference sequence). The CDR3 totals 15 residues. In DNA form, the CDR3 reads TGCAGTGCTAGAGATCCTCTGGTCGAGAACACTGAAGCTTTCTTT. It codes for CSARDPLVENTEAFF.

The table lists this clonotype with many counts. The chain's CDR3 is CASSFVGTAYGYTF. The CDR3 nucleotides read TGTGCCAGCAGCTTTGTCGGGACAGCCTATGGCTACACCTTC. The chain employs TRBV7-2 and TRBJ1-2; 7 bases fit TRBD1. This CDR3 is built from 14 residues. With V trimmed by 3 bases and J by 4 bases, 5 bases remained unmatched. From germline, CDR1 is SGHTA and CDR2 FQGNSA.

This clonotype was found many times. This chain joins TRBV7-2 and TRBJ2-4, with D tentatively TRBD1 (7 bases). V dropped 5 bases and J dropped 7 bases, with 27 bases sitting between them. The germline gives CDR1 SGHTA, CDR2 FQGNSA. The CDR3 runs to 18 residues. CDR3 sequence (DNA): TGTGCCAGCAGCCCTTCGTGGGGGCGCGGATCAGGGGGGAACATTCAGTACTTC. This sequence encodes CASSPSWGRGSGGNIQYF.

The chain employs TRBV19 and TRBJ2-1; TRBD2 might be the D (5 bases). The V gene's germline CDR1 is LNHDA and CDR2 SQIVND (reference sequence). CDR3 size: 14 residues. The ends were cut back, 1 base at V and 5 bases at J, with 9 bases in the middle. The CDR3 region has the DNA TGTGCCAGTAGTATAGGAGGGCGGGACAATGAGCAGTTCTTC. It encodes CASSIGGRDNEQFF.

This clonotype was seen repeatedly, ten times or more. This sequence joins TRBV20-1 and TRBJ2-7; TRBD2 matches 8 bases. The CDR3 is made up of 15 amino acids. Trimming at V came to 3 bases and at J to 5 bases, leaving 12 bases not matched to a gene. Germline V gives CDR1 DFQATT, CDR2 SNEGSKA (reference sequence). The CDR3 bases are TGCAGTGCTAGGTCGCTAGCGGGTAATGGGGACGAGCAGTACTTC. It specifies CSARSLAGNGDEQYF.

This clonotype showed up many times. The V and J genes are TRBV10-3 and TRBJ2-1; the D is unclear. The CDR3 extends over 15 amino acids. Trimming removed 3 bases from V and 3 bases from J, with 12 bases in between. CDR1 is ENHRY, CDR2 SYGVKD, per germline. CDR3 region: CAISDSLSYYNEQFF. CDR3 nucleotides: TGTGCCATCAGTGATTCACTATCTTACTACAATGAGCAGTTCTTC.

This clonotype occurred many times. The CDR3 is CASSLDGRGTSFTEAFF. CDR3 sequence (DNA): TGCGCCAGCAGCTTGGACGGAAGAGGAACATCTTTCACTGAAGCTTTCTTT. The chain recombines TRBV5-1 with TRBJ1-1; D remains unclear. The germline V gene encodes CDR1 SGHRS and CDR2 YFSETQ. The V end lost 0 bases, the J end lost 4 bases, and 19 bases lay between the germline ends. The CDR3 is 17 amino acids.